This entry lists 8 T cell receptor beta chains sequenced from one sample in a study of technical replicates of blood from a handful of donors. The table came from immunoSEQ multiplex PCR; TCRdb's copy has only in-frame clones and leaves some out. The sample gives fewer than 90,000 clones, 85% to 95% of which show up once; 0.24% is in the top ten. The specimen was T cells isolated from PBMCs. The source of these receptors is a human donor in good health.

The CDR3 nucleotides are TGCGCCACGACATCAGGGGAGTTCGATGAGCAGTTCTTC. This encodes CATTSGEFDEQFF. The chain combines TRBV10-1 with TRBJ2-1, with a possible D match to TRBD1 (6 bases). The CDR3 has 13 residues. V lost 10 bases and J 8 bases, leaving 18 bases between the germline ends. Germline V gives CDR1 WNHNN, CDR2 SYGVQD (reference sequence).

The rearrangement joins TRBV4-2 to TRBJ2-5; TRBD2 agrees at 9 bases. Germline values: CDR1 LGHNA, CDR2 YNFKEQ. The trim removed 4 bases at V and 3 bases at J, leaving 6 bases unmatched. The CDR3 extends over 15 amino acids. CDR3 in amino acids: CASSPRLADKETQYF. The CDR3 DNA follows: TGTGCCAGCAGCCCGCGACTAGCGGATAAAGAGACCCAGTACTTC.

The table lists this clone with a few counts. The V gene is TRBV7-2, the J gene TRBJ1-1, with D unclear. V was trimmed by 6 bases and J by 5 bases, leaving 7 bases between them. This CDR3 is built from 11 residues. Germline CDR1 SGHTA, CDR2 FQGNSA. CDR3 in amino acids: CASSFQTEAFF. The DNA of the CDR3 is TGTGCCAGCAGTTTCCAGACTGAAGCTTTCTTT.

This clone was found once. This sequence joins TRBV7-2 and TRBJ1-5; D is unresolved. Germline V gene sequence: CDR1 SGHTA, CDR2 FQGNSA. V was pared by 3 bases and J by 1 base, with 7 bases between. This CDR3 has 14 residues. The CDR3 reads CASSLESSNQPQHF. The CDR3 nucleotides read TGTGCCAGCAGCTTGGAGAGCAGCAATCAGCCCCAGCATTTT.

This clone showed up just once. The CDR3 DNA sequence: TGCAGCGTTGGTTCAGGGGTTGGGGCAGATACGCAGTATTTT. Its translation is CSVGSGVGADTQYF. V gene TRBV29-1 combines with J gene TRBJ2-3; the D gene is possibly TRBD1 (6 bases). Germline values: CDR1 SQVTM, CDR2 ANQGSEA. V was pared by 4 bases and J by 4 bases, with 15 bases between. The CDR3 length is 14 residues.

The chain links TRBV6-1 to TRBJ2-3; D may be TRBD2 (6 bases). The germline V gene has CDR1 MNHNS and CDR2 SASEGT. The CDR3 sequence is 14 residues long. The germline V and J ends were trimmed by 8 bases and 5 bases, with 17 bases remaining between them. The CDR3 DNA reads as TGTGCCAGCGGATCCGGGACTGGACGAGATACGCAGTATTTT. Encoded protein: CASGSGTGRDTQYF.

The genes are TRBV9 and TRBJ1-1, with a tentative D call TRBD1 (6 bases). Germline V gene data show CDR1 as SGDLS and CDR2 as YYNGEE. This CDR3 has 15 residues. Here the CDR3 reads CQTWTEGTLGTEAFF. CDR3 DNA sequence: TGTCAGACCTGGACAGAGGGGACACTGGGAACTGAAGCTTTCTTT.

The chain carries TRBV7-9 and TRBJ2-5; 7 bases are shared with TRBD1. This CDR3 region has 13 residues. V gave up 5 bases and J gave up 5 bases; unmatched junction bases: 5. Germline CDR1 is SEHNR and CDR2 is FQNEAQ (reference sequence). The CDR3 sequence is CASSPTGVETQYF. DNA of the CDR3: TGTGCCAGCAGCCCCACAGGGGTTGAGACCCAGTACTTC.